This record looks at one TCR beta chain sequence and its context. Random hexamers primed reverse transcription of roughly 0.5 to 1 ug RNA. A multiplex approach, immunoSEQ multiplex PCR, amplified TCR beta CDR3 across 54 Vbeta and 13 Jbeta. One entry per CDR3 protein results from TCRdb running MiXCR on the immunoSEQ multiplex PCR reads. The table has 120,000 or so distinct CDR3 sequences, around 94% seen once. This specimen comes from a study of CD8 T cells in Susac syndrome. Germline CDR1 reads LGHDT; CDR2 reads YNNKEL (reference sequence). The CDR3 has 13 residues. V was clipped by 0 bases and J by 7 bases, with 4 bases between them. Sequencing of TCR beta was undertaken in CD8+ and CD4+ T cells derived from blood. It was treatment-naive patients with stable or active relapsing-remitting disease who made up the multiple sclerosis controls. FACS enriched CD8+ TEMRA cells, while bulk CD8+ and CD4+ were negatively isolated.

The receptor's source is a human donor with multiple sclerosis. The sample taken for sequencing was CD4+ T cells from PBMCs. The chain combines TRBV3-1 with TRBJ1-6; D ambiguous. CDR3 bases: TGTGCCAGCAGCCAAGATCAGAATTCACCCCTCCACTTT. It is translated as CASSQDQNSPLHF.